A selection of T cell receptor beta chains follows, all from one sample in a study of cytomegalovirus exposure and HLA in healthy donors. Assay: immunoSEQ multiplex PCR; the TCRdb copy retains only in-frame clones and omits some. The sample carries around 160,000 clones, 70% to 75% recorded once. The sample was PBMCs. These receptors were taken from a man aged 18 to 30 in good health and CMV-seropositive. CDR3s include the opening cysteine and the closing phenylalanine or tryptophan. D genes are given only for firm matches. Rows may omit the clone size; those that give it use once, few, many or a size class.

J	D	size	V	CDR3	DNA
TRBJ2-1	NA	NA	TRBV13	CASSLSPRGGQFF	TGTGCCAGCAGCTTATCGCCGCGAGGTGGGCAGTTCTTC
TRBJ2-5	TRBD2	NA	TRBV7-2	CASSQRGGGQETQYF	TGTGCCAGCAGCCAGCGGGGGGGCGGACAAGAGACCCAGTACTTC
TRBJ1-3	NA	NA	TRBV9	CASSVDQGSSGNTIYF	TGTGCCAGCAGCGTAGACCAGGGAAGCTCTGGAAACACCATATATTTT
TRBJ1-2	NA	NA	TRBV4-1	CASSTEGKTNYGYTF	TGCGCCAGCAGCACGGAGGGTAAGACTAACTATGGCTACACCTTC
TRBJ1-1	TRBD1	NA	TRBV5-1	CASSADGTAEAFF	TGCGCCAGCAGCGCAGACGGGACAGCCGAAGCTTTCTTT
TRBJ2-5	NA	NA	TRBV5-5	CASSWGGGSGETQYF	TGTGCCAGCAGCTGGGGCGGAGGGAGTGGAGAGACCCAGTACTTC
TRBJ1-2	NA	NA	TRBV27	CASSLTGLGTRGGYTF	TGTGCCAGCAGTCTAACAGGACTAGGTACAAGGGGTGGCTACACCTTC
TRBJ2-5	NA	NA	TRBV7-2	CASSPGLQTQYF	TGTGCCAGCAGCCCTGGACTCCAAACCCAGTACTTC
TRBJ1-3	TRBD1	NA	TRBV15	CATSRDLGGHSGNTIYF	TGTGCCACCAGCAGAGATTTAGGGGGCCACTCTGGAAACACCATATATTTT
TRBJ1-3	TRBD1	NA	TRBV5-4	CASSSDRASGNTIYF	TGTGCCAGCAGCTCGGACAGGGCCTCTGGAAACACCATATATTTT
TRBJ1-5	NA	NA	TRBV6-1	CASSLTWAEYQPQHF	TGTGCCAGCAGTCTGACCTGGGCAGAGTATCAGCCCCAGCATTTT
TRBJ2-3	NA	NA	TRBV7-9	CASRRAGATDTQYF	TGTGCCAGCCGGCGGGCGGGGGCCACAGATACGCAGTATTTT
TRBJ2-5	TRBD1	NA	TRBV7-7	CASSLRLTGGPETQYF	TGTGCTAGCAGCTTAAGGTTAACAGGGGGCCCAGAGACCCAGTACTTC
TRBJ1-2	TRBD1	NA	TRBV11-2	CASSFDTGAGYGYTF	TGTGCCAGCAGCTTCGACACAGGGGCTGGCTATGGCTACACCTTC
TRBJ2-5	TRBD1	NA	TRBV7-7	CASSSGQGSQETQYF	TGTGCTAGCAGCTCCGGACAGGGAAGTCAAGAGACCCAGTACTTC
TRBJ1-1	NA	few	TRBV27	CASSFQRGHGVTEAFF	TGTGCCAGCAGTTTCCAGAGGGGACATGGCGTCACTGAAGCTTTCTTT
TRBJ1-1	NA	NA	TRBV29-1	CSGGQPNTEAFF	TGCAGCGGCGGCCAGCCGAACACTGAAGCTTTCTTT
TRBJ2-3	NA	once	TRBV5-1	CASSLAAGIRADTQYF	TGCGCCAGCAGCTTGGCCGCGGGAATAAGGGCAGATACGCAGTATTTT
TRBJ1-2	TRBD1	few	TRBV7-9	CASSLPGQGADMGGYTF	TGTGCCAGCAGCCTTCCGGGACAGGGGGCGGATATGGGTGGCTACACCTTC
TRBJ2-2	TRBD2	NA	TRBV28	CASLLAAPSTGELFF	TGTGCCAGCTTACTAGCGGCGCCTAGCACCGGGGAGCTGTTTTTT
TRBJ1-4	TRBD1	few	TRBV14	CASSPSPWTGRNEKLFF	TGTGCCAGCAGCCCGTCCCCCTGGACAGGGAGGAATGAAAAACTGTTTTTT
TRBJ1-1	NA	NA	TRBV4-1	CASSQRGLSAEAFF	TGCGCCAGCAGCCAAAGGGGGTTGAGCGCTGAAGCTTTCTTT
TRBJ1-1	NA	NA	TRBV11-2	CASSFYLDSENTEAFF	TGTGCCAGCAGCTTTTATCTGGACAGCGAGAACACTGAAGCTTTCTTT
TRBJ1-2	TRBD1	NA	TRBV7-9	CASSLYLGTGEFANYGYTF	TGTGCCAGCAGCTTATATCTTGGGACAGGGGAATTCGCTAACTATGGCTACACCTTC
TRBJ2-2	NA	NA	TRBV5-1	CASSLAQTNTGELFF	TGCGCCAGCAGCTTGGCACAAACCAACACCGGGGAGCTGTTTTTT
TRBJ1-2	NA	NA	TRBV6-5	CASSYSRAGLYGYTF	TGTGCCAGCAGTTACTCGCGTGCAGGGTTGTATGGCTACACCTTC
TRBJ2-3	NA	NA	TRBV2	CASSEMEATQYF	TGTGCCAGCAGTGAGATGGAGGCAACGCAGTATTTT
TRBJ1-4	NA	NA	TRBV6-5	CASSFQGQPREKLFF	TGTGCCAGCAGTTTCCAAGGACAGCCTCGGGAAAAACTGTTTTTT
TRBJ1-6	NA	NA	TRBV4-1	CASSQVYLNSPLHF	TGCGCCAGCAGCCAAGTCTATTTAAATTCACCCCTCCACTTT
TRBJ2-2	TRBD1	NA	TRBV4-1	CASSPGTGGTGELFF	TGCGCCAGCAGCCCCGGGACAGGGGGCACCGGGGAGCTGTTTTTT
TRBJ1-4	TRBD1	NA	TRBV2	CASSERWTGSEKLFF	TGTGCCAGCAGTGAAAGGTGGACAGGATCGGAAAAACTGTTTTTT
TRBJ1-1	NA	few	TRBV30	CAWSVRRPSDGEAFF	TGTGCCTGGAGTGTACGGAGGCCTTCGGACGGTGAAGCTTTCTTT
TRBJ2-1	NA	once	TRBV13	CASSTPGQSSYNEQFF	TGTGCCAGCAGCACCCCAGGGCAGAGCTCCTACAATGAGCAGTTCTTC
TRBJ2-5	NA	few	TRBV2	CASSRQVIKETQYF	TGTGCCAGCAGTAGACAGGTTATCAAAGAGACCCAGTACTTC